Listed below are T cell receptor beta chains from one sample, sequenced in a study of OX40 agonist ivuxolimab in advanced cancers. The repertoire was sequenced with immunoSEQ multiplex PCR; TCRdb's copy has only in-frame clones and lacks some. The sample records about 55,000 clones, almost 90% being singletons. The material sequenced was CD4+ or CD8+ T cells sorted from blood, taken in a trial of the OX40 agonist ivuxolimab. These receptors all stem from an adult with an advanced solid tumor such as melanoma, head and neck, liver or kidney cancer. CDR3s include the opening cysteine and the closing phenylalanine or tryptophan. The order of the fields is CDR3 protein, CDR3 DNA, J gene, CDR3 length, clone size, V gene, D gene. The D gene is left open where the match is weak. Size is stated for part of the rows, as once, few or many counts, or as a class when the clone is expanded.

CDR3aa: CASSLDLVNNEQFF
CDR3nt: TGTGCCAGCAGCTTAGATTTAGTAAACAATGAGCAGTTCTTC
j_gene: TRBJ2-1
len: 14
abundance: .
v_gene: TRBV11-3
d_gene: .

CDR3aa: CASGESGRLNEQYF
CDR3nt: TGTGCCAGCGGGGAAAGCGGGAGGCTAAACGAGCAGTACTTC
j_gene: TRBJ2-7
len: 14
abundance: .
v_gene: TRBV25-1
d_gene: TRBD2

CDR3aa: CASTLGRLSEAFF
CDR3nt: TGTGCCAGCACCTTAGGCCGGTTAAGTGAAGCTTTCTTT
j_gene: TRBJ1-1
len: 13
abundance: .
v_gene: TRBV28
d_gene: .

CDR3aa: CASSRTGAGYTF
CDR3nt: TGTGCCAGCAGTAGGACAGGGGCTGGCTACACCTTC
j_gene: TRBJ1-2
len: 12
abundance: .
v_gene: TRBV28
d_gene: TRBD1

CDR3aa: CASSVLGLIQETQYF
CDR3nt: TGTGCCAGCAGTGTCCTAGGATTAATACAAGAGACCCAGTACTTC
j_gene: TRBJ2-5
len: 15
abundance: .
v_gene: TRBV6-1
d_gene: .

CDR3aa: CAWSGGQGENYGYTF
CDR3nt: TGTGCCTGGAGTGGAGGACAGGGGGAGAACTATGGCTACACCTTC
j_gene: TRBJ1-2
len: 15
abundance: .
v_gene: TRBV30
d_gene: TRBD1

CDR3aa: CASSLERNTEAFF
CDR3nt: TGTGCCAGCAGCTTAGAACGGAACACTGAAGCTTTCTTT
j_gene: TRBJ1-1
len: 13
abundance: .
v_gene: TRBV11-2
d_gene: .

CDR3aa: CAISRGTMNTGELFF
CDR3nt: TGTGCCATCAGTCGGGGGACCATGAACACCGGGGAGCTGTTTTTT
j_gene: TRBJ2-2
len: 15
abundance: .
v_gene: TRBV10-3
d_gene: .

CDR3aa: CASSKDTWNYGYTF
CDR3nt: TGTGCCAGCAGTAAGGACACATGGAACTATGGCTACACCTTC
j_gene: TRBJ1-2
len: 14
abundance: .
v_gene: TRBV5-6
d_gene: .

CDR3aa: CASSIFGGSEQFF
CDR3nt: TGTGCCAGCAGCATCTTTGGGGGGTCTGAGCAGTTCTTC
j_gene: TRBJ2-1
len: 13
abundance: .
v_gene: TRBV6-4
d_gene: .

CDR3aa: CASIPGLAGNEQFF
CDR3nt: TGTGCCAGCATCCCGGGACTAGCGGGCAATGAGCAGTTCTTC
j_gene: TRBJ2-1
len: 14
abundance: .
v_gene: TRBV2
d_gene: TRBD2

CDR3aa: CASKVQGRETQYF
CDR3nt: TGTGCCAGCAAGGTCCAGGGTAGAGAGACCCAGTACTTC
j_gene: TRBJ2-5
len: 13
abundance: .
v_gene: TRBV27
d_gene: .

CDR3aa: CSASPGNTIYF
CDR3nt: TGCAGTGCTAGTCCGGGAAACACCATATATTTT
j_gene: TRBJ1-3
len: 11
abundance: .
v_gene: TRBV20-1
d_gene: .

CDR3aa: CASSSADRGANTGELFF
CDR3nt: TGTGCCAGCAGCTCTGCGGACAGGGGTGCGAACACCGGGGAGCTGTTTTTT
j_gene: TRBJ2-2
len: 17
abundance: .
v_gene: TRBV9
d_gene: TRBD1

CDR3aa: CASSSSGIGNEQFF
CDR3nt: TGCGCCAGCAGTTCCAGCGGGATCGGCAATGAGCAGTTCTTC
j_gene: TRBJ2-1
len: 14
abundance: once
v_gene: TRBV10-1
d_gene: TRBD2

CDR3aa: CATSLGTKTYEQYF
CDR3nt: TGTGCCACCAGTCTTGGGACCAAAACCTACGAGCAGTACTTC
j_gene: TRBJ2-7
len: 14
abundance: once
v_gene: TRBV15
d_gene: .

CDR3aa: CASSRQGLETQYF
CDR3nt: TGTGCCAGCAGTCGACAGGGTTTGGAGACCCAGTACTTC
j_gene: TRBJ2-5
len: 13
abundance: .
v_gene: TRBV2
d_gene: TRBD1

CDR3aa: CASSLFKYNEQFF
CDR3nt: TGTGCCAGCAGCCTATTTAAATACAATGAGCAGTTCTTC
j_gene: TRBJ2-1
len: 13
abundance: .
v_gene: TRBV7-2
d_gene: .

CDR3aa: CAIGTTSGVYNEQFF
CDR3nt: TGTGCCATCGGAACGACTAGCGGAGTGTACAATGAGCAGTTCTTC
j_gene: TRBJ2-1
len: 15
abundance: .
v_gene: TRBV10-3
d_gene: TRBD2

CDR3aa: CASSLDSETETQYF
CDR3nt: TGCGCCAGCAGCTTGGATTCTGAAACGGAGACCCAGTACTTC
j_gene: TRBJ2-5
len: 14
abundance: .
v_gene: TRBV5-1
d_gene: .

CDR3aa: CASSRGAGAYEQYF
CDR3nt: TGTGCCAGCAGCCGGGGGGCAGGGGCTTACGAGCAGTACTTC
j_gene: TRBJ2-7
len: 14
abundance: .
v_gene: TRBV27
d_gene: .

CDR3aa: CASSQDRGLGYGYTF
CDR3nt: TGTGCCAGCAGCCAGGACAGGGGACTTGGCTATGGCTACACCTTC
j_gene: TRBJ1-2
len: 15
abundance: few
v_gene: TRBV4-2
d_gene: TRBD1

CDR3aa: CASSPIFALGDPSDTQYF
CDR3nt: TGCGCCAGCAGCCCGATCTTCGCCTTGGGAGACCCCTCGGATACGCAGTATTTT
j_gene: TRBJ2-3
len: 18
abundance: .
v_gene: TRBV4-1
d_gene: .

CDR3aa: CAISRTEGNEKLFF
CDR3nt: TGTGCCATCAGTCGGACAGAGGGAAATGAAAAACTGTTTTTT
j_gene: TRBJ1-4
len: 14
abundance: .
v_gene: TRBV10-3
d_gene: .

CDR3aa: CASSALLGRSNQPQHF
CDR3nt: TGTGCCAGCAGTGCCCTACTGGGGAGGAGCAATCAGCCCCAGCATTTT
j_gene: TRBJ1-5
len: 16
abundance: few
v_gene: TRBV6-1
d_gene: .

CDR3aa: CASSGGRGLRETQYF
CDR3nt: TGTGCCAGCAGTGGAGGACGGGGGTTGCGGGAGACCCAGTACTTC
j_gene: TRBJ2-5
len: 15
abundance: .
v_gene: TRBV6-1
d_gene: .

CDR3aa: CASSQVVRGEQFF
CDR3nt: TGTGCCAGCAGCCAAGTTGTTCGCGGCGAGCAGTTCTTC
j_gene: TRBJ2-1
len: 13
abundance: .
v_gene: TRBV14
d_gene: .

CDR3aa: CASSLDWGSGRGTGELFF
CDR3nt: TGTGCCAGCAGCTTAGATTGGGGATCAGGGCGGGGCACCGGGGAGCTGTTTTTT
j_gene: TRBJ2-2
len: 18
abundance: .
v_gene: TRBV7-2
d_gene: .

CDR3aa: CASSFGENYGYTF
CDR3nt: TGTGCCAGCAGCTTCGGGGAAAACTATGGCTACACCTTC
j_gene: TRBJ1-2
len: 13
abundance: .
v_gene: TRBV7-9
d_gene: .

CDR3aa: CASSLKRGGELFF
CDR3nt: TGTGCCAGCAGTTTAAAAAGGGGCGGGGAGCTGTTTTTT
j_gene: TRBJ2-2
len: 13
abundance: .
v_gene: TRBV27
d_gene: .

CDR3aa: CARVGRRTAYEQYF
CDR3nt: TGTGCCAGGGTGGGGAGGCGGACCGCCTACGAGCAGTACTTC
j_gene: TRBJ2-7
len: 14
abundance: .
v_gene: TRBV6-4
d_gene: .

CDR3aa: CASSSRQGSAAEQYF
CDR3nt: TGCGCCAGCAGCTCCCGACAGGGATCAGCAGCCGAGCAGTACTTC
j_gene: TRBJ2-7
len: 15
abundance: .
v_gene: TRBV5-1
d_gene: TRBD1